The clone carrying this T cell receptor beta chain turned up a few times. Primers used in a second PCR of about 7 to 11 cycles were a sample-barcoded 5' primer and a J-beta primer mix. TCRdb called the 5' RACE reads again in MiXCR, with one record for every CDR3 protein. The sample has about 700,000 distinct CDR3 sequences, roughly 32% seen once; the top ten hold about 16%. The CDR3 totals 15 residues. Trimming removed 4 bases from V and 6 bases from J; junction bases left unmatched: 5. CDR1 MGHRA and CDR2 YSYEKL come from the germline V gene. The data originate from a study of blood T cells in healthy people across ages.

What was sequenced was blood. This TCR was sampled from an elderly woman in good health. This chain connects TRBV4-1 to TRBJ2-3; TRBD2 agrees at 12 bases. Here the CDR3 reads CASSRRLAGEDTQYF. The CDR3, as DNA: TGCGCCAGCAGCCGACGACTAGCGGGAGAGGATACGCAGTATTTT.